This T cell receptor (beta chain) was recovered during a study of T cells after yellow fever vaccination. Study overall: Where fractions had low cell numbers, libraries were prepared from them with the SMART-Seq v4 Ultra Low Input RNA kit.

Concerning this clonotype itself: The antigen remains unidentified.

Trimming cost V 3 bases and J 7 bases, with 12 bases left between them. The CDR3 runs to 13 residues. CDR1 is DFQATT and CDR2 is SNEGSKA in the germline V gene (reference sequence). The study's findings and limits: A minor fraction of clonotypes spanned both CD4 and CD8 compartments. The study found a weaker secondary response that peaked faster, day 5 versus 15.

UMIs were added to TCR cDNA along with a universal primer site when it was made by 5'RACE template switching. TCRdb reprocessed the 5' RACE reads with MiXCR, giving one entry per CDR3 protein. The profile shows approximately 600,000 distinct CDR3 sequences, about 12% of them singletons. The chain couples TRBV20-1 to TRBJ1-4, with D unclear. The sequence was obtained from a man aged 30 to 45 who received the YFV17D yellow fever vaccine. Sequencing used PBMCs, obtained on the day of the yellow fever booster vaccination. The CDR3 nucleotides read TGCAGTGCTAGTACGGGTTGGGGTGAAAAACTGTTTTTT. It codes for CSASTGWGEKLFF.